Listed below are T cell receptor beta chains from one sample, sequenced in a study of graft-versus-host responses after intestinal transplantation. Sequencing used immunoSEQ multiplex PCR; TCRdb keeps in-frame clones, though not all of them. The data show about 15,000 clones, approximately 38% seen once. Sequencing used alloreactive CD8+ T cells from a mixed lymphocyte reaction culture, obtained before intestinal transplant. All receptors come from a human patient who received an intestinal transplant. The CDR3 runs from the conserved cysteine through the conserved F or W. A D gene is named only where the DNA matches it firmly.

D: NA
V: TRBV7-8
J: TRBJ1-1
CDR3: CASSWDGNTEAFF

D: NA
V: TRBV4-1
J: TRBJ2-7
CDR3: CASSPGAGSYEQYF

D: NA
V: TRBV7-9
J: TRBJ1-1
CDR3: CASSPRRYMNTEAFF

D: NA
V: TRBV7-9
J: TRBJ1-2
CDR3: CASTGRRFEVFGYGYTF

D: NA
V: TRBV5-6
J: TRBJ2-1
CDR3: CASSHRPGTSYNEQFF

D: NA
V: TRBV29-1
J: TRBJ2-2
CDR3: CSVWKLDGELFF

D: TRBD2
V: TRBV27
J: TRBJ2-1
CDR3: CASTASGSDEQFF

D: TRBD1
V: TRBV10-3
J: TRBJ2-7
CDR3: CAISDWDRGLNEQYF

D: TRBD2
V: TRBV6-5
J: TRBJ2-3
CDR3: CASSYGLATDTQYF

D: NA
V: TRBV27
J: TRBJ2-7
CDR3: CASSLGDEQYF

D: NA
V: TRBV5-1
J: TRBJ2-7
CDR3: CASSLNAVSHHEQYF

D: NA
V: TRBV4-1
J: TRBJ2-7
CDR3: CASSQLGQTYEQYF

D: TRBD1
V: TRBV15
J: TRBJ1-1
CDR3: CATSREGDRGATEAFF

D: NA
V: TRBV5-1
J: TRBJ1-1
CDR3: CASSPQTALNTEAFF

D: NA
V: TRBV4-1
J: TRBJ1-5
CDR3: CASSQDQYYSNQPQHF

D: TRBD2
V: TRBV27
J: TRBJ2-1
CDR3: CASQPGLAENNEQFF

D: NA
V: TRBV6-1
J: TRBJ2-7
CDR3: CASSPPRAGEQYF

D: TRBD1
V: TRBV5-8
J: TRBJ2-7
CDR3: CATGTGNSYEQYF

D: NA
V: TRBV10-3
J: TRBJ2-3
CDR3: CAISESSDTQYF

D: NA
V: TRBV6-9
J: TRBJ2-6
CDR3: CASSSGVAGANVLTF

D: TRBD1
V: TRBV29-1
J: TRBJ1-1
CDR3: CSVPGQGRAEAFF

D: NA
V: TRBV28
J: TRBJ2-5
CDR3: CASSTTQGNEETQYF

D: NA
V: TRBV6-1
J: TRBJ1-1
CDR3: CASRGYMNTEAFF

D: NA
V: TRBV4-1
J: TRBJ1-4
CDR3: CASTDGATNEKLFF

D: NA
V: TRBV7-6
J: TRBJ1-4
CDR3: CASSQRTSTNEKLFF

D: NA
V: TRBV18
J: NA
CDR3: CASSGRSEQYF

D: NA
V: TRBV28
J: TRBJ2-7
CDR3: CASSWASIYEQYF

D: TRBD2
V: TRBV30
J: TRBJ2-1
CDR3: CAWSARAGGSYNEQFF

D: TRBD2
V: TRBV9
J: TRBJ2-1
CDR3: CASSVGTSGYNEQFF

D: NA
V: TRBV10-3
J: TRBJ2-3
CDR3: CAISPDETDTQYF

D: NA
V: TRBV21-1
J: TRBJ1-2
CDR3: CASSSQGANYGYTF

D: TRBD1
V: TRBV4-2
J: TRBJ2-2
CDR3: CASSLRTGDTGELFF

D: TRBD1
V: TRBV4-1
J: TRBJ1-2
CDR3: CASSQGFEGGYRYTF

D: TRBD1
V: TRBV5-1
J: TRBJ1-1
CDR3: CASSWGTGGNTEAFF

D: NA
V: TRBV7-2
J: TRBJ2-7
CDR3: CASSLGLHYEQYF

D: NA
V: TRBV6-5
J: TRBJ2-7
CDR3: CASSYSDWDEQYF

D: TRBD1
V: TRBV5-4
J: TRBJ2-3
CDR3: CASSFTGTGGVTDTQYF

D: NA
V: TRBV29-1
J: TRBJ2-7
CDR3: CSVVPATSPIYEQYF

D: NA
V: TRBV6-5
J: TRBJ1-1
CDR3: CASSSFSAVRAFF

D: NA
V: TRBV21-1
J: TRBJ2-5
CDR3: CASSPRWGRVGETQYF

D: NA
V: TRBV2
J: TRBJ1-3
CDR3: CASSEDGRLSSGNTIYF

D: NA
V: TRBV6-5
J: TRBJ1-2
CDR3: CATTNGEDLGGYTF

D: NA
V: TRBV2
J: TRBJ1-1
CDR3: CASSEFGADYTEAFF

D: NA
V: TRBV5-1
J: TRBJ2-1
CDR3: CASSFGNEQFF

D: NA
V: TRBV4-2
J: TRBJ2-7
CDR3: CASSLGTYYEQYF

D: NA
V: TRBV6-1
J: TRBJ1-5
CDR3: CASSGWGYSNQPQHF

D: NA
V: TRBV28
J: TRBJ1-6
CDR3: CASSWPGAGDSPLHF